The rows below give T cell receptor beta chains drawn from one sample of a study of control samples from healthy donors and cancer patients. The assay was immunoSEQ multiplex PCR, and TCRdb's table has in-frame clones only and misses some. The table lists some 150,000 clones, over 90% of them singletons, with over 2% in the top ten. Sequencing input: blood. The receptor set was obtained from a man in his fifties in good health. Each CDR3 is given without its conserved first and last residue. Fields, in order: V gene, J gene, CDR3 protein.

v_gene: TRBV5-1; j_gene: TRBJ1-5; CDR3aa: ASSLEGLGNQPQH
v_gene: TRBV5-4; j_gene: TRBJ2-7; CDR3aa: ASSPEGYEQY
v_gene: TRBV18; j_gene: TRBJ1-6; CDR3aa: ASSPDMDSPLH
v_gene: TRBV3-1/TRBV3-2; j_gene: TRBJ2-1; CDR3aa: ASSHPRDRDNEQF
v_gene: TRBV12-3/TRBV12-4; j_gene: TRBJ2-7; CDR3aa: ASSLRQGYEQY
v_gene: TRBV2; j_gene: TRBJ1-6; CDR3aa: ASSDPPGQHASPFLH
v_gene: TRBV9; j_gene: TRBJ2-1; CDR3aa: ASSPRFLDATEQF
v_gene: TRBV7-3; j_gene: TRBJ1-1; CDR3aa: ASSSTPNTEAF
v_gene: TRBV10-3; j_gene: TRBJ2-2; CDR3aa: AISESLAGVGNTGELF
v_gene: TRBV5-5; j_gene: TRBJ2-7; CDR3aa: ASSLGGGVLDEQY
v_gene: TRBV19; j_gene: TRBJ1-2; CDR3aa: ASSIPGTGSWYGYT
v_gene: TRBV3-1/TRBV3-2; j_gene: TRBJ2-3; CDR3aa: ASSQAGTQY
v_gene: TRBV24-1; j_gene: TRBJ2-1; CDR3aa: ATSDLPDQSSGSYNEQF